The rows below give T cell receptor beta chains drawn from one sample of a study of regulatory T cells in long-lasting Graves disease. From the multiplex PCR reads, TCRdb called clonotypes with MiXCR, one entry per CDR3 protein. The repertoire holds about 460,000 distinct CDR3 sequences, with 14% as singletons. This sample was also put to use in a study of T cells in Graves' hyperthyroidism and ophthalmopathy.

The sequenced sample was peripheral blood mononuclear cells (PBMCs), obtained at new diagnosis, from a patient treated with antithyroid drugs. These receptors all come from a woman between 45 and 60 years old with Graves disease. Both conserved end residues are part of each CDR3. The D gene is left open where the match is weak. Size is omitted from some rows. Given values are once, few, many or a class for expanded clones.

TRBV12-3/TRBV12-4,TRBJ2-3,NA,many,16,TGTGCCAGCAGTTTCGACAGCTGGGACAAGACAGATACGCAGTATTTT,CASSFDSWDKTDTQYF
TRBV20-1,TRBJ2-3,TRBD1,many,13,TGCAGTGCTGGGACAGGGGGTACAGATACGCAGTATTTT,CSAGTGGTDTQYF
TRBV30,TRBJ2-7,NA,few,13,TGTGCCTGGAGTGACGGGAGCCTCTACGAGCAGTACTTC,CAWSDGSLYEQYF
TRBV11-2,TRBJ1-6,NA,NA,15,TGTGCCAGCAGCCCCCTTACAGGGACCAATTCACCCCTCCACTTT,CASSPLTGTNSPLHF
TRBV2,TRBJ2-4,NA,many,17,TGTGCCAGCAGTGTGAGAGTAGGGGCGGTAGCCAAAAACATTCAGTACTTC,CASSVRVGAVAKNIQYF
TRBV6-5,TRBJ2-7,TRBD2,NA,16,TGTGCCAGCAGTTACTCGGAAGCGGGAGTAACCTACGAGCAGTACTTC,CASSYSEAGVTYEQYF
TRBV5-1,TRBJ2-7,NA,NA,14,TGCGCCAGCCGGAGTGCCCCGACTAGCTACGAGCAGTACTTC,CASRSAPTSYEQYF
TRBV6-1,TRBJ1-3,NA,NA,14,TGTGCCAGCACCGCAGGGAATACTGGAAACACCATATATTTT,CASTAGNTGNTIYF
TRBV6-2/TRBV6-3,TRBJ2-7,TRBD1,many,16,TGTGCCAGCAGGCGACTCACAGGGGGAAGCTCCTACGAGCAGTACTTC,CASRRLTGGSSYEQYF
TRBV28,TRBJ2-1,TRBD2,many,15,TGTGCCACCACTTTAGCGGGAGGGCCGTACAATGAGCAGTTCTTC,CATTLAGGPYNEQFF
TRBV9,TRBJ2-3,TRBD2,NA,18,TGTGCCAGCAGCCCCGCCCGAGAGGCTAGCGGGAGCCCAGATACGCAGTATTTT,CASSPAREASGSPDTQYF
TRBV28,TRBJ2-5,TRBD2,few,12,TGTGCCACCGGGACTAGCGAAGAGACCCAGTACTTC,CATGTSEETQYF
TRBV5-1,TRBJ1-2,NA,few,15,TGCGCCAGCAGCTTGATCCCCGGGGGCGACTATGGCTACACCTTC,CASSLIPGGDYGYTF
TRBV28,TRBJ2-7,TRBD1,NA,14,TGTGCCACCAAAAGGACAGGGGAGGATTACGAGCAGTACTTC,CATKRTGEDYEQYF
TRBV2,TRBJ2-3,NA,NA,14,TGTGCCAGCAGTGATGCAGCTGAATTGGATACGCAGTATTTT,CASSDAAELDTQYF
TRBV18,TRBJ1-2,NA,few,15,TGTGCCAGCTCACCACCGACAGCGACTAACTATGGCTACACCTTC,CASSPPTATNYGYTF
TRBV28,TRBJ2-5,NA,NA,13,TGTGCCAGCAGTCCGACCAACCAAGAGACCCAGTGCTTC,CASSPTNQETQCF
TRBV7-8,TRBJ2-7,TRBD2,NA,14,TGTGCCAGCAGGGAAAGCGGGAGCAACTACGAGCAGTACTTC,CASRESGSNYEQYF
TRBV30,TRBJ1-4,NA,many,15,TGTGCCTGGAGTGTAGGTGGGCTACAAGGGGAAAAACTGTTTTTT,CAWSVGGLQGEKLFF
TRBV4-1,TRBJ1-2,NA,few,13,TGCGCCAGCAGCCCCAACACAGGGTACGGCTACACCTTC,CASSPNTGYGYTF
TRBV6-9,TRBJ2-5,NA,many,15,TGTGCCAGCAGTTACTCCGGACATCCCCAAGAGACCCAGTACTTC,CASSYSGHPQETQYF
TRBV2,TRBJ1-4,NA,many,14,TGTGCCAGCACCTCGGGAAGGGCTAATGAAAAACTGTTTTTT,CASTSGRANEKLFF
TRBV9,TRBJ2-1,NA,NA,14,TGTGCCAGCAGCGTAGTAAGGACTTACAATGAGCAGTTCTTC,CASSVVRTYNEQFF
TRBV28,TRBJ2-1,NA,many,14,TGTGCCAGCAGTTTATTGGAGAGCTACAATGAGCAGTTCTTC,CASSLLESYNEQFF
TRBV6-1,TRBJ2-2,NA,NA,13,TGTGCCATCCAACACGAGAACACCGGGGAGCTGTTTTTT,CAIQHENTGELFF
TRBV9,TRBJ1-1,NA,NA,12,TGTGCCAGCAGCGTATCTGAGGGGGAAGCTTTCTTT,CASSVSEGEAFF
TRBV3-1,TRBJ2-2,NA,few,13,TGTGCCAGCAGCCATCTGAACACCGGGGAGCTGTTTTTT,CASSHLNTGELFF
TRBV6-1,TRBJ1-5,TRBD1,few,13,TGTGCCAGCAGGGGGACAGCGGATCAGCCCCAGCATTTT,CASRGTADQPQHF
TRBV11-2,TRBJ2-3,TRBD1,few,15,TGTGCCAGCAGCCTCCAGGGGGCTTGGGCAGATACGCAGTATTTT,CASSLQGAWADTQYF
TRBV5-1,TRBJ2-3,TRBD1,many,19,TGCGCCAGCAGCTTGGCCTTGACAGGGTGGAATTTGGGCACAGATACGCAGTATTTT,CASSLALTGWNLGTDTQYF
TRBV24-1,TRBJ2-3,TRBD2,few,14,TGTGCCACCAGTGAGAGCGGGAAGACAGATACGCAGTATTTT,CATSESGKTDTQYF
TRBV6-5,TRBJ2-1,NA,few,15,TGTGCCAGCAGTTACTCGTTGGCCCTGGGAGGTGAGCAGTTCTTC,CASSYSLALGGEQFF